This entry features one T cell receptor (beta chain) sequence. The data stem from a study of radiation and T cells in renal cell carcinoma. The data were produced by immunoSEQ multiplex PCR, yet TCRdb's version contains in-frame clones alone and is incomplete. The repertoire holds just over 95,000 clones, with roughly 82% as singletons. V was clipped by 4 bases and J by 2 bases; unmatched bases: 7. From germline, CDR1 is PRHDT and CDR2 FYEKMQ (reference sequence). The CDR3 extends over 16 amino acids. Specified time point: blood 4 weeks post-SBRT, at nephrectomy. Treatment given: 15 Gy SBRT to primary tumor, nephrectomy 4 weeks later.

V gene TRBV13 combines with J gene TRBJ2-5, with 10 bases lining up with TRBD2. The origin of this receptor is a man in his sixties with renal cell carcinoma. The sample was blood, taken from a patient whose treatment included radiotherapy and nephrectomy. The CDR3 bases are TGTGCCAGCAGCTCCCCATGGACTAGCGGACAAGAGACCCAGTACTTC. Its translation is CASSSPWTSGQETQYF.